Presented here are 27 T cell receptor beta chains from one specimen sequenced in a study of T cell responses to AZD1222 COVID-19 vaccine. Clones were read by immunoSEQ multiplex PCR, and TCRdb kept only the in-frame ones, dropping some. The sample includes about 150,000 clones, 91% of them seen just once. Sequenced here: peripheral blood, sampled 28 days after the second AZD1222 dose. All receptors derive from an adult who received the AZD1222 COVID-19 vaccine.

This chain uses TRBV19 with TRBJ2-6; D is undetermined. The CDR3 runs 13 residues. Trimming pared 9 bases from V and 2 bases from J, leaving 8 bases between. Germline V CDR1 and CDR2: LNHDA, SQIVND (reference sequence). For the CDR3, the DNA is TGTGCCAGCCTCGTCGCTGGGGCCAACGTCCTGACTTTC. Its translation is CASLVAGANVLTF. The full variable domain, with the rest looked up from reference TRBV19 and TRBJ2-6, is DGGITQSPKYLFRKEGQNVTLSCEQNLNHDAMYWYRQDPGQGLRLIYYSQIVNDFQKGDIAEGYSVSREKKESFPLTVTSAQKNPTAFYLCASLVAGANVLTFGAGSRLTVL.

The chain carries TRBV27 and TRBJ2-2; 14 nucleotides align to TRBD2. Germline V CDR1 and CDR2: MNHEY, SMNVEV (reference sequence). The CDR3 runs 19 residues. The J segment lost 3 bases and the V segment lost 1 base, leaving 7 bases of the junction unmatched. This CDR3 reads CASSLYGTSGGGYTGELFF. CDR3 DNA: TGTGCCAGCAGTTTATATGGGACTAGCGGGGGAGGGTACACCGGGGAGCTGTTTTTT.

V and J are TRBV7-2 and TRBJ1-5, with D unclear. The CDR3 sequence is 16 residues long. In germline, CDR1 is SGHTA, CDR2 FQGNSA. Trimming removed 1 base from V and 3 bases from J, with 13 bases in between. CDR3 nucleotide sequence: TGTGCCAGCAGCTTAGGGGCCCGGACCTACAATCAGCCCCAGCATTTT. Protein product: CASSLGARTYNQPQHF.

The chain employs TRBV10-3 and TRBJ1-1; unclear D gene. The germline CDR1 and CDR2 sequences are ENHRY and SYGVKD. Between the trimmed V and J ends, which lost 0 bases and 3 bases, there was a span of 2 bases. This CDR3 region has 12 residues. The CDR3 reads CAISESDTEAFF. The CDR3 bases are TGTGCCATCAGTGAGTCGGACACTGAAGCTTTCTTT.

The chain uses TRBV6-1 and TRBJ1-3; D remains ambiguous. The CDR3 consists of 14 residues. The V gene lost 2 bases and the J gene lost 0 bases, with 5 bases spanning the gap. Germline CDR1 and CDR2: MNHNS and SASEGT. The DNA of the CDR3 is TGTGCCAGCAGTGAAAGCATCTCTGGAAACACCATATATTTT. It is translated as CASSESISGNTIYF.

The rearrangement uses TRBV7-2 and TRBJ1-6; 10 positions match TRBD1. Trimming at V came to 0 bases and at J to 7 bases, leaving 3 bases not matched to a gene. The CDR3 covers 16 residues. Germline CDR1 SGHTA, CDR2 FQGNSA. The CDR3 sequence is CASSLAPDRGNSPLHF. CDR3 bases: TGTGCCAGCAGCTTAGCCCCGGACAGGGGGAATTCACCCCTCCACTTT.

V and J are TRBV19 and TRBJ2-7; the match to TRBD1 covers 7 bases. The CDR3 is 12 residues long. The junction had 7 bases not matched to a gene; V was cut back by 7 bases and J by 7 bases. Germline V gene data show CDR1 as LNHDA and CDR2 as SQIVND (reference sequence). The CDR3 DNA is TGTGCCAGTAAAACAGGGGTTGGTGAGCAGTACTTC. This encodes CASKTGVGEQYF.

The CDR3, as DNA: TGTGCCAGCGCCGTGGATACGCAGTATTTT. This translates into CASAVDTQYF. This sequence joins TRBV12-3 or TRBV12-4 and TRBJ2-3; D is undetermined. Trimming removed 8 bases from V and 6 bases from J, with 6 bases in between. The CDR3 sequence is 10 residues long.

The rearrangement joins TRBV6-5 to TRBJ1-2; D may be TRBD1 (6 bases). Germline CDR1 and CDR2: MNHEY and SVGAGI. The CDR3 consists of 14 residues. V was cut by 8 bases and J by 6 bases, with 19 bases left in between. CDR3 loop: CASRYTGLVDGYTF. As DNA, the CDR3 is TGTGCCAGCCGATATACAGGGTTGGTGGATGGCTACACCTTC.

CDR3 region: CASSFGQGEAYGYTF. CDR3 nucleotides: TGTGCCAGCAGCTTCGGACAGGGGGAGGCCTATGGCTACACCTTC. V usage is TRBV7-2 and J usage is TRBJ1-2, with 10 bases aligning to TRBD1. CDR1 and CDR2 from the germline V gene are SGHTA and FQGNSA. The CDR3 runs 15 residues. Trimming cost V 3 bases and J 4 bases; bases outside gene matches: 5.

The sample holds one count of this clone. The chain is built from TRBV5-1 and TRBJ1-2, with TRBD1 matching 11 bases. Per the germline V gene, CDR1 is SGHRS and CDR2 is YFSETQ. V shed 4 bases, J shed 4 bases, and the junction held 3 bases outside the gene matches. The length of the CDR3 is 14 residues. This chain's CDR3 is CASSTGTGGYGYTF. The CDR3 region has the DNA TGCGCCAGCAGCACCGGGACAGGGGGCTATGGCTACACCTTC.

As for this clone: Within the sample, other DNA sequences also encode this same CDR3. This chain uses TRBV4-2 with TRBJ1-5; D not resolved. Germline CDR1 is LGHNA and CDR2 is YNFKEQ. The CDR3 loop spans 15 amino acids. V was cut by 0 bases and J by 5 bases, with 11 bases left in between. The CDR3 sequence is CASSQDLGGHQPQHF. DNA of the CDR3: TGTGCCAGCAGCCAAGATCTTGGAGGTCATCAGCCCCAGCATTTT.

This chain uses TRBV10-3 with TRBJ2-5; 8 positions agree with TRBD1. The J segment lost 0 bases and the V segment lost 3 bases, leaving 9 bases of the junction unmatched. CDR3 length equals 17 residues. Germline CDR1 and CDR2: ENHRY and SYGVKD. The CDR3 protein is CAISEIQDRDYQETQYF. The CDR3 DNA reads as TGTGCCATCAGTGAAATCCAGGACAGGGACTACCAAGAGACCCAGTACTTC.

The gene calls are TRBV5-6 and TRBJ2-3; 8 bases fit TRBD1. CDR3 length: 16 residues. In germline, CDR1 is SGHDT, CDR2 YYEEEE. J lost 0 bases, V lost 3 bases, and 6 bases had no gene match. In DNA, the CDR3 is TGTGCCAGCAGCTCCTTGGACAGGGCTAGCACAGATACGCAGTATTTT. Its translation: CASSSLDRASTDTQYF.

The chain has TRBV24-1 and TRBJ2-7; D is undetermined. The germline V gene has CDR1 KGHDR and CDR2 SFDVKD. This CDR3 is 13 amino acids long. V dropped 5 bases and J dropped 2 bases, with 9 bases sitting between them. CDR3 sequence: CATSGADPYEQYF. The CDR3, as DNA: TGTGCCACCAGTGGGGCAGACCCCTACGAGCAGTACTTC.

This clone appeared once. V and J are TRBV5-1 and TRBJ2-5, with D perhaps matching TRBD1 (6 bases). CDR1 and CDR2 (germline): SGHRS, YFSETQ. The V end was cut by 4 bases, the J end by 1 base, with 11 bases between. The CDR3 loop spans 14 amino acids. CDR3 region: CASSTGPSQETQYF. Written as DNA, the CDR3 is TGCGCCAGCAGCACAGGGCCGAGCCAAGAGACCCAGTACTTC. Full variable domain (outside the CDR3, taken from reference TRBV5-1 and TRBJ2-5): KAGVTQTPRYLIKTRGQQVTLSCSPISGHRSVSWYQQTPGQGLQFLFEYFSETQRNKGNFPGRFSGRQFSNSRSEMNVSTLELGDSALYLCASSTGPSQETQYFGPGTRLLVL.

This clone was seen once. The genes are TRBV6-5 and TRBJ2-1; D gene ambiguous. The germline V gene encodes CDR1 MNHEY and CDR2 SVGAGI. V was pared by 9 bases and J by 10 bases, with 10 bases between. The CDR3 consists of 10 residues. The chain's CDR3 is CASDLWEQFF. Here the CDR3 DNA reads TGTGCCAGTGATTTATGGGAGCAGTTCTTC.

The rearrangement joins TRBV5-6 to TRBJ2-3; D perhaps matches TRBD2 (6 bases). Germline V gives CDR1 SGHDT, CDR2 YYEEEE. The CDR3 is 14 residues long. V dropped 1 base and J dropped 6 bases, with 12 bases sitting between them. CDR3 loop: CASSLLRGGDTQYF. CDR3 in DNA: TGTGCCAGCAGCTTGTTGCGGGGCGGGGATACGCAGTATTTT.

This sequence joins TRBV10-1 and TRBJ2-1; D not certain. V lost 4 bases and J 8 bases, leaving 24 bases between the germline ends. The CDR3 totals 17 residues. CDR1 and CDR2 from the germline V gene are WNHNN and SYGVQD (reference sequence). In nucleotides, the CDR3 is TGCGCCAGCAGTGGCCCGAGATCGGGTGAAGATGACTATGAGCAGTTCTTC. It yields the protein CASSGPRSGEDDYEQFF.

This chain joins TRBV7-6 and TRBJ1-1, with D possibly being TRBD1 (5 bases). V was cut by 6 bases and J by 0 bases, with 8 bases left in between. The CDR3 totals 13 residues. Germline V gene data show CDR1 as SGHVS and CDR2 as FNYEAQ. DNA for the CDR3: TGTGCCAGCAGTACAGGCGTGAACACTGAAGCTTTCTTT. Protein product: CASSTGVNTEAFF.

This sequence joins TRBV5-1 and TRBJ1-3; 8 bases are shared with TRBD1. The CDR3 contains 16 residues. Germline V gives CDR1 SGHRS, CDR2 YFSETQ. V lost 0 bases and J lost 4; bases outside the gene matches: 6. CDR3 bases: TGCGCCAGCAGCTTGGACGGACAGGGTAGGGGAAACACCATATATTTT. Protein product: CASSLDGQGRGNTIYF.

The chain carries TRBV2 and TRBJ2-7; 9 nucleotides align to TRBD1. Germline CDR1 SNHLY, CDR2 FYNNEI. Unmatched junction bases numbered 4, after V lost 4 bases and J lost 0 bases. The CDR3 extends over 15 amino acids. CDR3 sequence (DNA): TGTGCCAGCAGTGGGGGGACAGGGAGCTCCTACGAGCAGTACTTC. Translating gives CASSGGTGSSYEQYF.

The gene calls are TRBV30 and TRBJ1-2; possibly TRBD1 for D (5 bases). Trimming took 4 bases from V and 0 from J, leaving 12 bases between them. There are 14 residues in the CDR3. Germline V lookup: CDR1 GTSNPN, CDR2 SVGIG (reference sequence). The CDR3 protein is CAWTPRVSNYGYTF. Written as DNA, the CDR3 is TGTGCCTGGACCCCCAGGGTATCTAACTATGGCTACACCTTC. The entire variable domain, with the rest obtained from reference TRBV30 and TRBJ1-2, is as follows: SQTIHQWPATLVQPVGSPLSLECTVEGTSNPNLYWYRQAAGRGLQLLFYSVGIGQISSEVPQNLSASRPQDRQFILSSKKLLLSDSGFYLCAWTPRVSNYGYTFGSGTRLTVV.

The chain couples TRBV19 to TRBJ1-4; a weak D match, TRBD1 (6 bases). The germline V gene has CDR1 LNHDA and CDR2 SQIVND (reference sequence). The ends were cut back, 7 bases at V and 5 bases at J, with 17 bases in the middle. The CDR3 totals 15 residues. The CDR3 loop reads CASTLMDRKNEKLFF. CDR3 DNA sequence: TGTGCCAGTACCCTAATGGACAGAAAAAATGAAAAACTGTTTTTT.

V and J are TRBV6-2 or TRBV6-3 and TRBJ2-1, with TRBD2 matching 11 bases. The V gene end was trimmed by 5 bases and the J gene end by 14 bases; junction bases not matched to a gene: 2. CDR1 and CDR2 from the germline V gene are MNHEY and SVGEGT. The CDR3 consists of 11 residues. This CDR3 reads CASSTSGREFF. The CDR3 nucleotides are TGTGCCAGCAGTACTAGCGGGAGAGAGTTCTTC.

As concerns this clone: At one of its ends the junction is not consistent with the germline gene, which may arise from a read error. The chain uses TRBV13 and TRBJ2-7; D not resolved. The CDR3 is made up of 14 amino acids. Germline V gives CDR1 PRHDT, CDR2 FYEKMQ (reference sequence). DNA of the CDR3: TGTGCCAGCAGCCCCGGCCCCTTCTCCAACGAGCAGTACTTC. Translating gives CASSPGPFSNEQYF.

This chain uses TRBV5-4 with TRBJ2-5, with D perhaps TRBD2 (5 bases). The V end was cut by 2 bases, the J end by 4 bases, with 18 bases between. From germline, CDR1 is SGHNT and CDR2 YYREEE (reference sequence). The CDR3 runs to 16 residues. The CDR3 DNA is TGTGCCAGCAGCTTACATGGACCCGGGGTAGGAGAGACCCAGTACTTC. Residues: CASSLHGPGVGETQYF.